This T cell receptor beta chain was identified in a study of vaccination effects on CD4 cells after COVID-19 (dated by TCRdb to about 2022). Study-level background: Each participant received two doses of an mRNA SARS-CoV-2 vaccine, either BNT162b2 or mRNA-1273. A total of 10 COVID-19 convalescent patients and several SARS-CoV-2-naive healthy vaccine recipients were included in the full study. SARS-CoV-2 spike-specific CD4+ TCR repertoires from before and after mRNA vaccination were compared in COVID-19 convalescent patients and in infection-naive vaccine recipients. Cultures from other donors in the study were sequenced with the Oncomine TCR Beta short-read assay on an Illumina iSeq 100. Findings and caveats that apply to the study as a whole: Clones induced by infection and clones induced by vaccination both contracted markedly at late timepoints after vaccination, which fits with T cell responses waning over time. In healthy vaccine recipients, vaccine-induced clones were almost all SARS-CoV-2 mono-reactive, with only 1 of 255 being cross-reactive with common cold coronaviruses. The study was limited by a small number of convalescent patients and lacked early post-infection timepoints.

The CDR3 goes from the cysteine to the phenylalanine over 17 residues. Of the read, only the CDR3 DNA is kept; its 51 bases are in frame from base 1. In the ViraFEST assay, PBMC were stimulated with viral peptide pools, and antigen-specific CD4+ T cell clonotypes were then identified by expansion using TCR sequencing. After less than 13 days of culture, CD4+ T cells were isolated with the EasySep CD4+ T cell isolation kit. Negative nucleocapsid antibody results before and after vaccination confirmed that the healthy vaccine recipients had no prior SARS-CoV-2 infection. Some 2 million PBMC per well were cultured in IMDM with about 4.6% human AB serum, 10 IU/ml IL-2 and gentamicin, plus 10 ug/ml peptides. Half of the culture medium was replaced with fresh IL-2-containing medium on days 3 and 7. Unless noted otherwise, every peptide stimulation condition was grown in triplicate wells. PBMC were separated from whole blood using Ficoll-Paque Plus gradient centrifugation and were then either cryopreserved at -140C or used fresh. Overlapping peptide pools spanned the spike proteins of SARS-CoV-2 and the common cold coronaviruses HCoV-NL63, HCoV-OC43 and HCoV-229E. Genomic DNA was extracted from cultured CD4+ T cells with the QIAamp micro DNA kit.

A note on this clone: It has no known antigen specificity. The record has no base qualities; no much larger clone is one base away.

The library was made by the immunoSEQ multiplex PCR assay. TCR beta CDR3 sequencing was performed on DNA from the cultured, isolated CD4+ T cells. For the original study's pipeline: Non-productive TCR sequences were removed, reads were trimmed to the CDR3 region, and CDR3s of at least 7 amino acids were retained. The MANAFEST web app was used to pick out antigen-specific clonotypes by comparing their expansion in peptide wells with that in reference cultures. To be called positive, a clone needed expansion at FDR<0.05 compared with the reference and with all other wells, an odds ratio greater than 5, and a frequency greater than 0.1% in two replicate wells. Clonotypes significantly expanded in SARS-CoV-2 spike wells and in at least one common cold coronavirus spike condition were defined as cross-reactive. CDR3 similarity was assessed by Levenshtein distance using the stringdist R package, and unrooted trees were constructed with ape in R 3.6.1. TCRdb carries this immuneACCESS record with in-frame sequences only. Its versions omit some clonotypes, under half of them owing to an unresolved V gene in the studies checked, with the rest unexplained. D and trimming were read from the DNA, whereas the V and J calls and clone size are those reported in that table. Within this sample are 26,000 or so clones, with roughly 68% of them counted one time only. The top ten constitute about 20% of the sample.

The clonotype was recovered from a human donor who received a COVID-19 vaccine. The sequencing used CD4+ T cells from PBMCs cultured with HCoV-NL63 spike peptides, collected before COVID-19 vaccination. This sample's cell subset or site label indicates: HCoV-NL63 spike overlapping peptide pool stimulation. The chain employs TRBV21-1 and TRBJ1-5. TRBV21-1 is listed as a pseudogene. The CDR3 amino acid sequence is: CASSSFFPEGCNQPQHF. Read as DNA, the sequence is TGTGCCAGCAGCAGTTTTTTTCCTGAAGGTTGCAATCAGCCCCAGCATTTT.